This T cell receptor (beta chain) came from a study of cytomegalovirus exposure and HLA in healthy donors. Turning to this clone: As yet, its antigen is unknown.

In germline, CDR1 is SEHNR, CDR2 FQNEAQ (reference sequence). The junction had 2 bases not matched to a gene; V was cut back by 4 bases and J by 4 bases. The CDR3 contains 14 residues. General study results and limits: Researchers counted around 180 TCR beta chains as cytomegalovirus-associated. A few chains tied to CMV proved CMV antigen-specific in vitro. Most TCR sequences proved rare, with some public TCRs found in many donors.

Libraries were prepared by immunoSEQ multiplex PCR; TCRdb keeps only in-frame clonotypes and omits some of them. The sample shows more than 200,000 clones, 90% of them seen only once. Sequencing input: PBMCs. This sequence originates from a woman younger than 45 in good health and CMV-seronegative. The chain has TRBV7-9 and TRBJ1-1, with 11 bases identical to TRBD1. CDR3 residues: CASSSGTGGTEAFF. In DNA, the CDR3 is TGTGCCAGCAGCTCCGGGACAGGGGGCACTGAAGCTTTCTTT. Looking up the rest from reference TRBV7-9 and TRBJ1-1 gives the full variable domain: DTGVSQNPRHKITKRGQNVTFRCDPISEHNRLYWYRQTLGQGPEFLTYFQNEAQLEKSRLLSDRFSAERPKGSFSTLEIQRTEQGDSAMYLCASSSGTGGTEAFFGQGTRLTVV.